The 13 T cell receptor beta chains presented below share a single source sample, sequenced in a study of T cell responses to AZD1222 COVID-19 vaccine. Profiled with immunoSEQ multiplex PCR; TCRdb holds only in-frame clones, not every one. The profile shows over 150,000 clones, roughly 90% of them singletons. Sample: peripheral blood, taken on day 0 of AZD1222 vaccination. The receptors shown here come from an adult in good health.

J is TRBJ1-2 and V is TRBV24-1; 8 bases are a match to TRBD1. With V trimmed by 4 bases and J by 8 bases, 8 bases remained unmatched. CDR3 length equals 14 residues. Germline V CDR1 and CDR2: KGHDR, SFDVKD. The DNA for the CDR3 is TGTGCCACCAGTGACCCTAACAGGGGGATCGGCTACACCTTC. Translating it yields CATSDPNRGIGYTF.

The genes are TRBV2 and TRBJ1-6; 7 bases agree with TRBD1. The CDR3 totals 15 residues. Germline loops: CDR1 SNHLY, CDR2 FYNNEI. The ends lost 3 bases at V and 9 bases at J; junction bases unmatched: 8. The DNA of the CDR3 is TGTGCCAGCAGTGATAGTAACAGGGGTTCTTCACCCCTCCACTTT. It codes for CASSDSNRGSSPLHF.

The gene calls are TRBV11-2 and TRBJ2-1, with no clear D. This CDR3 contains 12 residues. Trimming shortened V by 5 bases and J by 7 bases, and 9 bases separated the two germline ends. Germline CDR1 reads SGHAT; CDR2 reads FQNNGV. CDR3 sequence reads: CASSRTRNEQFF. The CDR3 bases are TGTGCCAGCAGCCGAACGAGGAATGAGCAGTTCTTC.

The V call is TRBV3-1 (or the pseudogene TRBV3-2), the J call TRBJ2-2; D perhaps matches TRBD1 (6 bases). Germline V gives CDR1 LGHDT, CDR2 YNNKEL (reference sequence). The CDR3 length is 14 residues. Deletions cut 4 bases from V and 5 bases from J, with 11 bases between. The CDR3 DNA follows: TGTGCCAGCAGCCGGACAGAAAGAACCGGGGAGCTGTTTTTT. Its protein is CASSRTERTGELFF.

J is TRBJ1-6 and V is TRBV6-4; D unclear. The CDR3 loop spans 14 amino acids. Germline CDR1 MRHNA, CDR2 SNTAGT. V was clipped by 4 bases and J by 6 bases, with 10 bases between them. CDR3 amino acids: CASSVQPSNSPLHF. In DNA form, the CDR3 reads TGTGCCAGCAGTGTTCAGCCTTCTAATTCACCCCTCCACTTT.

This clone was seen a single time. This chain links TRBV2 with TRBJ2-5; D is undetermined. The germline gives CDR1 SNHLY, CDR2 FYNNEI. The V end lost 4 bases, the J end lost 1 base, and 7 bases lay between the germline ends. The CDR3 spans 13 residues. In DNA, the CDR3 is TGTGCCAGCAGTGGCAGTATCCAAGAGACCCAGTACTTC. This gives the protein CASSGSIQETQYF. The whole variable domain, remainder taken from reference TRBV2 and TRBJ2-5, is EPEVTQTPSHQVTQMGQEVILRCVPISNHLYFYWYRQILGQKVEFLVSFYNNEISEKSEIFDDQFSVERPDGSNFTLKIRSTKLEDSAMYFCASSGSIQETQYFGPGTRLLVL.

The chain uses TRBV28 and TRBJ2-1; D is possibly TRBD2 (6 bases). The V end lost 1 base, the J end lost 7 bases, and 17 bases lay between the germline ends. Germline loops: CDR1 MDHEN, CDR2 SYDVKM. The CDR3 spans 16 residues. The CDR3 region has the DNA TGTGCCAGCAGTTTATTTCCAGCGGGTCTTGGTAATGAGCAGTTCTTC. The encoded protein is CASSLFPAGLGNEQFF. Complete variable domain (other parts from reference TRBV28 and TRBJ2-1): DVKVTQSSRYLVKRTGEKVFLECVQDMDHENMFWYRQDPGLGLRLIYFSYDVKMKEKGDIPEGYSVSREKKERFSLILESASTNQTSMYLCASSLFPAGLGNEQFFGPGTRLTVL.

The CDR3 DNA reads as TGCAGCGTTGAAGACCTCTACTGGGCGGACCAAGAGACCCAGTACTTC. The encoded protein is CSVEDLYWADQETQYF. This chain uses TRBV29-1 with TRBJ2-5; D unresolved. Deletions cut 0 bases from V and 0 bases from J, with 14 bases between. The germline V gene has CDR1 SQVTM and CDR2 ANQGSEA. This CDR3 has 16 residues.

This clone was picked up one time. The rearrangement links TRBV10-3 to TRBJ2-1; D may be TRBD2 (5 bases). CDR3 length equals 14 residues. The ends were cut back, 11 bases at V and 0 bases at J, with 14 bases in the middle. CDR1 and CDR2 from the germline V gene are ENHRY and SYGVKD. The CDR3 bases are TGTGCCCCCTGGACTTACGCCTCCTACAATGAGCAGTTCTTC. Encoded protein: CAPWTYASYNEQFF.

V and J are TRBV4-2 and TRBJ2-3, with unresolved D. The CDR3 runs to 15 residues. With 1 base removed from V and 3 bases from J, the gap between germline ends came to 11 bases. In germline, CDR1 is LGHNA, CDR2 YNFKEQ. This CDR3 is CASSQAGTGTDTQYF. The CDR3 bases are TGTGCCAGCAGCCAAGCCGGCACTGGGACAGATACGCAGTATTTT.

V gene TRBV4-1 combines with J gene TRBJ2-1, with 10 bases lining up with TRBD2. V lost 1 base, J lost 3 bases, and 9 bases stayed unmatched. Germline assignment: CDR1 MGHRA and CDR2 YSYEKL. This CDR3 comprises 18 residues. The CDR3 loop reads CASSQASGLAELYNEQFF. The CDR3 DNA follows: TGCGCCAGCAGCCAAGCTTCAGGACTAGCGGAGCTCTACAATGAGCAGTTCTTC.

The chain joins TRBV19 to TRBJ1-2, with unresolved D. This CDR3 spans 12 amino acids. The V gene lost 3 bases and the J gene lost 7 bases, with 9 bases spanning the gap. Germline V gene data show CDR1 as LNHDA and CDR2 as SQIVND (reference sequence). The CDR3 DNA sequence: TGTGCCAGTAGTATCTCTCTGGGTGGCTACACCTTC. Its translation: CASSISLGGYTF.

The chain employs TRBV2 and TRBJ2-1; perhaps TRBD2 as D (6 bases). CDR3 length: 17 amino acids. V shed 4 bases and J shed 6 bases, with 22 bases lying between them. The germline CDR1 and CDR2 sequences are SNHLY and FYNNEI. The CDR3 nucleotides are TGTGCCAGCAGTGCCCCGGTCTCCGGGGAGGACCCCAATGAGCAGTTCTTC. Residues: CASSAPVSGEDPNEQFF.